This entry describes one T cell receptor beta chain. This record belongs to a study of blood T cell repertoires in COVID-19. Authors' analysis steps: For nucleated cells, counts were estimated from reference gene primer amplification. Method: immunoSEQ multiplex PCR; TCRdb's copy keeps in-frame clones and lacks some. V and J calls and clone size are as listed in that table; D and trimming were resolved from the DNA. The table lists 650,000 to 800,000 clones, around 90% of them singletons, with over 0.2% in the top ten. With V trimmed by 0 bases and J by 4 bases, 10 bases remained unmatched. This CDR3 has 17 amino acids. Germline lookup yields CDR1 LGHDT and CDR2 YNNKEL (reference sequence).

The origin of this receptor is a young woman with acute or convalescent COVID-19. This chain connects TRBV3-1 (or the pseudogene TRBV3-2) to TRBJ1-2; 8 bases align to TRBD1. The sample consisted of peripheral blood. CDR3 residues: CASSQDLGRTGIYGYTF. CDR3 coding DNA: TGTGCCAGCAGCCAAGATCTCGGGAGGACAGGGATCTATGGCTACACCTTC.